A single sample gave rise to the 31 T cell receptor beta chains below, sequenced in a study of T cell changes during pregnancy in multiple sclerosis. Here immunoSEQ multiplex PCR was the method, and the copy in TCRdb shows in-frame clones only, minus some. The data show more than 35,000 clones, 88% seen once. This sample comprised CD4+ T cells from peripheral blood mononuclear cells, obtained in the first trimester of pregnancy. These receptors all come from a female donor with multiple sclerosis, enrolled in a pregnancy study.

The chain links TRBV7-2 to TRBJ2-7, with 8 bases identical to TRBD1. Germline V gene sequence: CDR1 SGHTA, CDR2 FQGNSA. This CDR3 has 14 amino acids. V shed 5 bases, J shed 0 bases, and the junction held 3 bases outside the gene matches. The CDR3 sequence is CASSRQGSSYEQYF. The CDR3 DNA is TGTGCCAGCAGCCGACAGGGGTCCTCCTACGAGCAGTACTTC.

The genes are TRBV7-9 and TRBJ2-5, with D tentatively TRBD2 (8 bases). V lost 4 bases and J lost 4, with 16 bases in between. Germline V gives CDR1 SEHNR, CDR2 FQNEAQ (reference sequence). The CDR3 is 15 residues long. CDR3 sequence reads: CASSSGGDRVETQYF. CDR3 DNA: TGTGCCAGCAGCTCCGGGGGGGACAGAGTAGAGACCCAGTACTTC. Full variable domain (rest looked up from reference TRBV7-9 and TRBJ2-5): DTGVSQNPRHKITKRGQNVTFRCDPISEHNRLYWYRQTLGQGPEFLTYFQNEAQLEKSRLLSDRFSAERPKGSFSTLEIQRTEQGDSAMYLCASSSGGDRVETQYFGPGTRLLVL.

The CDR3 sequence is CASSSGVGAFF. CDR3 nucleotides: TGTGCCAGCAGTTCAGGGGTTGGGGCTTTCTTT. The rearrangement uses TRBV2 and TRBJ1-1; D is perhaps TRBD1 (6 bases). The CDR3 runs 11 residues. Trimming stripped 5 bases from V and 11 bases from J, with 12 bases between. Germline loops: CDR1 SNHLY, CDR2 FYNNEI.

CDR3 protein: CASSQGTGNTGELFF. The CDR3 bases are TGCGCCAGCAGCCAAGGGACAGGGAACACCGGGGAGCTGTTTTTT. This chain links TRBV4-1 with TRBJ2-2, with 7 bases matching TRBD1. With 1 base clipped from V and 1 base from J, the junction kept 0 bases outside the gene matches. Germline V gives CDR1 MGHRA, CDR2 YSYEKL. This CDR3 contains 15 residues.

This chain joins TRBV5-1 and TRBJ2-5, with 12 positions matching TRBD1. The CDR3 covers 14 residues. CDR1 SGHRS and CDR2 YFSETQ come from the germline V gene. J lost 7 bases, V lost 4 bases, and 5 bases had no gene match. For the CDR3, the DNA is TGCGCCAGCAGCCCGGGACAGGGGGCCGGGACCCAGTACTTC. Its translation: CASSPGQGAGTQYF.

This chain links TRBV7-9 with TRBJ1-1; 9 nucleotides match TRBD1. The CDR3 loop spans 17 amino acids. Germline trimming cut 4 bases from V and 0 bases from J; bases unmatched to any gene: 9. Looked up from germline, CDR1 is SEHNR and CDR2 is FQNEAQ (reference sequence). The CDR3 bases are TGTGCCAGCAGCTCAGAACTACAGGGGGCGGTGAACACTGAAGCTTTCTTT. This sequence encodes CASSSELQGAVNTEAFF.

The CDR3 DNA follows: TGTGCCTGGAGTAGCCCTGGCAATCAGCCCCAGCATTTT. This codes for CAWSSPGNQPQHF. J is TRBJ1-5 and V is TRBV30; no clear D. The CDR3 contains 13 residues. The germline CDR1 and CDR2 sequences are GTSNPN and SVGIG (reference sequence). V dropped 2 bases and J dropped 2 bases, with 7 bases sitting between them.

The V and J genes are TRBV2 and TRBJ2-5; 8 bases agree with TRBD2. Trimming removed 3 bases from V and 5 bases from J; junction bases left unmatched: 11. CDR1 SNHLY and CDR2 FYNNEI come from the germline V gene. The CDR3 extends over 16 amino acids. The CDR3 loop reads CASSEGGLVVRETQYF. Written as DNA, the CDR3 is TGTGCCAGCAGTGAGGGGGGACTAGTGGTTCGGGAGACCCAGTACTTC.

This rearrangement joins TRBV9 to TRBJ1-1; no definite D call. The CDR3 has 15 residues. The V gene's germline CDR1 is SGDLS and CDR2 YYNGEE. V was shortened by 4 bases and J by 1 base, with 14 bases between the two germline ends. CDR3 sequence (DNA): TGTGCCAGCAGCCGAGGAGGGTCCGAGAACACTGAAGCTTTCTTT. It codes for CASSRGGSENTEAFF.

V and J are TRBV10-3 and TRBJ1-3; tentative D call: TRBD1 (5 bases). Between the trimmed V and J ends, which lost 6 bases and 1 base, there was a span of 10 bases. CDR3 length: 14 residues. Looked up from germline, CDR1 is ENHRY and CDR2 is SYGVKD. Here the CDR3 DNA reads TGTGCCATCAGCCTTGGGGGGTCTGGAAACACCATATATTTT. As protein: CAISLGGSGNTIYF.

CDR3 coding DNA: TGTGCCAGCAGCTTAGAACTAGGCATTGAGCAGTTCTTC. Protein sequence: CASSLELGIEQFF. The chain joins TRBV11-2 to TRBJ2-1, with D perhaps matching TRBD2 (5 bases). Trimming shortened V by 0 bases and J by 9 bases, and 9 bases separated the two germline ends. From germline, CDR1 is SGHAT and CDR2 FQNNGV. The CDR3 runs 13 residues. Combining the CDR3 with reference TRBV11-2 and TRBJ2-1 gives the whole variable domain EAGVAQSPRYKIIEKRQSVAFWCNPISGHATLYWYQQILGQGPKLLIQFQNNGVVDDSQLPKDRFSAERLKGVDSTLKIQPAKLEDSAVYLCASSLELGIEQFFGPGTRLTVL.

The chain couples TRBV11-2 to TRBJ2-5; TRBD2 matches 16 bases. Trimming cost V 5 bases and J 5 bases; bases outside gene matches: 8. CDR3 length: 17 amino acids. Germline values: CDR1 SGHAT, CDR2 FQNNGV. The CDR3 spells CASSPGTSGREGETQYF. DNA for the CDR3: TGTGCCAGCAGCCCGGGGACTAGCGGGAGGGAGGGGGAGACCCAGTACTTC. The whole variable domain, filled in from reference TRBV11-2 and TRBJ2-5, reads EAGVAQSPRYKIIEKRQSVAFWCNPISGHATLYWYQQILGQGPKLLIQFQNNGVVDDSQLPKDRFSAERLKGVDSTLKIQPAKLEDSAVYLCASSPGTSGREGETQYFGPGTRLLVL.

The chain couples TRBV19 to TRBJ1-1; D is unclear. This CDR3 is 14 amino acids long. The germline V gene encodes CDR1 LNHDA and CDR2 SQIVND (reference sequence). V dropped 9 bases and J dropped 3 bases, with 17 bases sitting between them. CDR3 protein: CASRRNAVDTEAFF. CDR3 nucleotide sequence: TGTGCCAGCAGACGGAATGCGGTGGACACTGAAGCTTTCTTT.

The chain carries TRBV5-6 and TRBJ2-2; D might be TRBD2 (6 bases). Trimming left V 0 bases short and J 5 bases short, with 14 bases between. Per the germline V gene, CDR1 is SGHDT and CDR2 is YYEEEE. The CDR3 spans 16 residues. The CDR3, as DNA: TGTGCCAGCAGCTTGGCAGGAGGGCCCTCTACCGGGGAGCTGTTTTTT. The encoded protein is CASSLAGGPSTGELFF.

The rearrangement links TRBV11-3 to TRBJ2-1, with TRBD2 as a possible D gene (6 bases). The ends were cut back, 4 bases at V and 10 bases at J, with 14 bases in the middle. Looked up from germline, CDR1 is SGHNT and CDR2 is YENEEA. The CDR3 has 13 residues. The CDR3 bases are TGTGCCAGCAGCTCCGGGACTTCGGGCGAGCAGTTCTTC. Amino acid sequence: CASSSGTSGEQFF.

The gene calls are TRBV7-9 and TRBJ2-3; maybe TRBD2 (7 bases). This CDR3 contains 16 residues. CDR1 SEHNR and CDR2 FQNEAQ come from the germline V gene (reference sequence). V was cut by 1 base and J by 3 bases, with 14 bases left in between. The CDR3 is CASSLGRGPGTDTQYF. The CDR3 DNA follows: TGTGCCAGCAGCTTAGGGCGGGGGCCCGGTACAGATACGCAGTATTTT.

The chain joins TRBV28 to TRBJ2-7, with D possibly matching TRBD2 (5 bases). CDR1 MDHEN and CDR2 SYDVKM come from the germline V gene. The CDR3 contains 17 residues. Trimming left V 6 bases short and J 0 bases short, with 21 bases between. The CDR3 DNA reads as TGTGCCAGCAGGCCGTTTACTGGCGGTAGCGTCTCCTACGAGCAGTACTTC. Its translation is CASRPFTGGSVSYEQYF.

This clone has just one count. The chain recombines TRBV6-8 with TRBJ2-2, with TRBD2 matching 9 bases. Germline V gene lookup returns CDR1 MNHGY and CDR2 SAAAGT. V trimming: 7 bases; J trimming: 9 bases; junction bases outside the gene matches: 21. The length of the CDR3 is 18 residues. CDR3 sequence: CASTPFLAGGQACRELFF. DNA of the CDR3: TGTGCCAGCACCCCTTTCCTGGCGGGAGGGCAGGCGTGTAGGGAGCTGTTTTTT.

The V and J genes are TRBV5-4 and TRBJ2-7, with TRBD2 matching over 11 bases. Germline assignment: CDR1 SGHNT and CDR2 YYREEE (reference sequence). CDR3 size: 16 residues. J was trimmed by 0 bases and V by 4 bases; bases with no gene match: 6. The CDR3 DNA follows: TGTGCCAGCAGCCCTACTAGCGGGAGTGGCTCCTACGAGCAGTACTTC. Translated: CASSPTSGSGSYEQYF.

This clone appeared a single time. V is TRBV7-2 and J is TRBJ2-7; 12 nucleotides match TRBD2. V lost 1 base to trimming and J lost 2 bases; unmatched junction nucleotides: 9. The CDR3 extends over 18 amino acids. In germline, CDR1 is SGHTA, CDR2 FQGNSA. CDR3 region: CASSLETSGGFGTYEQYF. The CDR3 DNA follows: TGTGCCAGCAGCTTAGAGACTAGCGGGGGTTTTGGGACCTACGAGCAGTACTTC.

V usage is TRBV6-1 and J usage is TRBJ2-7; the D gene is possibly TRBD2 (5 bases). V lost 10 bases and J 3 bases, leaving 13 bases between the germline ends. The CDR3 is 12 residues long. Germline V gene sequence: CDR1 MNHNS, CDR2 SASEGT. In nucleotides, the CDR3 is TGTGCCACGGGGATCTTCGGCTACGAGCAGTACTTC. It yields the protein CATGIFGYEQYF.

The V and J genes are TRBV29-1 and TRBJ2-5, with TRBD1 identical over 9 bases. The trim removed 7 bases at V and 5 bases at J, leaving 8 bases unmatched. This CDR3 spans 13 amino acids. Germline CDR1 reads SQVTM; CDR2 reads ANQGSEA. The CDR3 region is CSATGTGYETQYF. Here the CDR3 DNA reads TGCAGCGCAACCGGGACAGGGTACGAGACCCAGTACTTC.

The V gene is TRBV7-8, the J gene TRBJ2-7, with 7 bases fitting TRBD1. The J segment lost 2 bases and the V segment lost 1 base, leaving 11 bases of the junction unmatched. This CDR3 has 17 amino acids. The germline CDR1 and CDR2 sequences are SGHVS and FQNEAQ. The CDR3 protein is CASSLESRRQGTYEQYF. As DNA, the CDR3 is TGTGCCAGCAGCTTAGAATCGAGGCGACAGGGCACCTACGAGCAGTACTTC.

The CDR3 sequence is CASSLAGGSGANVLTF. The CDR3 DNA reads as TGCGCCAGCAGCTTGGCCGGGGGATCTGGGGCCAACGTCCTGACTTTC. The chain links TRBV5-1 to TRBJ2-6; TRBD2 might be the D (6 bases). This CDR3 is built from 16 residues. V lost 0 bases to trimming and J lost 1 base, with 8 bases between them. In germline, CDR1 is SGHRS, CDR2 YFSETQ.

The chain links TRBV6-6 to TRBJ2-1; 9 bases align to TRBD1. The CDR3 has 15 amino acids. Germline V gives CDR1 MNHNY, CDR2 SVGAGI (reference sequence). The J segment lost 5 bases and the V segment lost 7 bases, leaving 9 bases of the junction unmatched. CDR3 loop: CASIARDRENNEQFF. The CDR3 DNA reads as TGTGCCAGCATAGCCCGGGACAGGGAAAACAATGAGCAGTTCTTC.

J is TRBJ2-7 and V is TRBV11-2; TRBD2 is a possible D gene (6 bases). The V gene lost 5 bases and the J gene lost 3 bases, with 11 bases spanning the gap. The CDR3 spans 13 residues. Germline V CDR1 and CDR2: SGHAT, FQNNGV. CDR3 coding DNA: TGTGCCAGCAGCCGAAGACTAGTCTACGAGCAGTACTTC. As protein: CASSRRLVYEQYF.

The J gene is TRBJ1-2, the V gene TRBV2; perhaps TRBD1 as D (5 bases). There are 15 residues in the CDR3. Germline loops: CDR1 SNHLY, CDR2 FYNNEI. The V and J ends lost 1 base and 4 bases respectively, with 13 bases between them. In DNA form, the CDR3 reads TGTGCCAGCAGTGAAGGATCAGGGTTTGGCTATGGCTACACCTTC. This gives the protein CASSEGSGFGYGYTF.

This clone was seen a single time. This chain connects TRBV2 to TRBJ2-1; 10 bases align to TRBD2. Germline V gene data show CDR1 as SNHLY and CDR2 as FYNNEI. This CDR3 is 17 amino acids long. V shed 6 bases, J shed 0 bases, and the junction held 8 bases outside the gene matches. The CDR3 protein is CASRDLAGVNSYNEQFF. The CDR3 DNA is TGTGCCAGCAGGGACCTAGCGGGGGTAAACTCCTACAATGAGCAGTTCTTC.

The chain joins TRBV29-1 to TRBJ2-7, with D possibly matching TRBD2 (7 bases). The CDR3 totals 13 residues. V was pared by 6 bases and J by 4 bases, with 16 bases between. Germline V gene sequence: CDR1 SQVTM, CDR2 ANQGSEA. CDR3 region: CSVRGRMGYEQYF. DNA of the CDR3: TGCAGCGTGCGGGGGCGCATGGGGTACGAGCAGTACTTC.

The chain uses TRBV6-5 and TRBJ1-1; 8 bases fit TRBD1. J gave up 0 bases and V 4 bases, and 1 base lay outside the gene matches. Germline CDR1 and CDR2: MNHEY and SVGAGI. This CDR3 spans 14 amino acids. DNA of the CDR3: TGTGCCAGCAGTTGGACAGGGTTGAACACTGAAGCTTTCTTT. Residues: CASSWTGLNTEAFF.

CDR3 in amino acids: CASSLDSSFSYEQYF. In DNA form, the CDR3 reads TGTGCCAGCAGCTTAGATAGTTCTTTCTCCTACGAGCAGTACTTC. The rearrangement joins TRBV7-6 to TRBJ2-7, with no clear D. This CDR3 comprises 15 residues. Trimming took off 1 base at V and 0 bases at J, with 10 bases between the two ends. Per germline, CDR1 SGHVS and CDR2 FNYEAQ.